What follows are 14 T cell receptor beta chains derived from one specimen sequenced in a study of Ad26.COV2.S vaccination and SARS-CoV-2 variants. TCRdb keeps only in-frame clones here, not all; method: immunoSEQ multiplex PCR. The data contain about 440,000 clones, around 88% of them singletons. Treatment in this sample: some 19 received Ad26.COV2.S at low or high dose, single or two shots; roughly five received placebo; per-sample allocation not given. The investigators took samples on day 63 after the first vaccine or placebo injection. Material: peripheral blood, obtained in a trial of Ad26.COV2.S vaccine versus placebo. The receptor source for this set is a person aged 18-65 years who received the Ad26.COV2.S COVID-19 vaccine or a placebo.

This clone was counted a few times. V is TRBV6-1 and J is TRBJ1-2, with D possibly TRBD1 on 6 matching bases. The CDR3 sequence is 13 residues long. Looked up from germline, CDR1 is MNHNS and CDR2 is SASEGT. The V end lost 0 bases, the J end lost 7 bases, and 9 bases lay between the germline ends. CDR3 residues: CASSEALQGGYTF. The CDR3 nucleotides are TGTGCCAGCAGTGAAGCGCTACAGGGTGGCTACACCTTC.

This chain connects TRBV19 to TRBJ2-1, with 11 bases identical to TRBD2. This CDR3 region has 14 residues. Germline V CDR1 and CDR2: LNHDA, SQIVND (reference sequence). After removal of 5 bases from V and 9 bases from J, the junction contained 6 bases not matched to a gene. The chain's CDR3 is CASSLLAGEGEQFF. CDR3 coding DNA: TGTGCCAGTAGTCTACTAGCGGGAGAGGGTGAGCAGTTCTTC.

This rearrangement joins TRBV28 to TRBJ2-1; D is possibly TRBD1 or TRBD2 (5 bases each). Germline V lookup: CDR1 MDHEN, CDR2 SYDVKM. V dropped 7 bases and J dropped 6 bases, with 13 bases sitting between them. This CDR3 region has 13 residues. The CDR3 bases are TGTGCCAGCATTCAGGGAGATCGCAATGAGCAGTTCTTC. It encodes CASIQGDRNEQFF.

The chain recombines TRBV5-1 with TRBJ1-4; perhaps TRBD1 as D (5 bases). The germline gives CDR1 SGHRS, CDR2 YFSETQ. V was pared by 2 bases and J by 5 bases, with 13 bases between. The CDR3 extends over 15 amino acids. The CDR3 reads CASSFLAGRNEKLFF. The CDR3 DNA reads TGCGCCAGCAGCTTTTTAGCAGGGAGAAATGAAAAACTGTTTTTT. Supplemented by reference TRBV5-1 and TRBJ1-4, the full variable domain reads KAGVTQTPRYLIKTRGQQVTLSCSPISGHRSVSWYQQTPGQGLQFLFEYFSETQRNKGNFPGRFSGRQFSNSRSEMNVSTLELGDSALYLCASSFLAGRNEKLFFGSGTQLSVL.

The chain uses TRBV3-1 (or the pseudogene TRBV3-2) and TRBJ1-2; a weak D match, TRBD1 (5 bases). Germline V CDR1 and CDR2: LGHDT, YNNKEL (reference sequence). Trimming took off 4 bases at V and 7 bases at J, with 19 bases between the two ends. The CDR3 is 15 amino acids. This CDR3 is CASSPDGTPSGGYTF. CDR3 DNA: TGTGCCAGCAGCCCAGACGGGACTCCATCGGGTGGCTACACCTTC.

This chain links TRBV27 with TRBJ2-3, with 8 nucleotides matching TRBD1. The germline gives CDR1 MNHEY, CDR2 SMNVEV (reference sequence). V lost 5 bases and J lost 2; bases outside the gene matches: 6. The CDR3 is 15 residues long. CDR3 bases: TGTGCCAGCAGTCCCAGGGACAGGCCCACAGATACGCAGTATTTT. Protein sequence: CASSPRDRPTDTQYF.

The rearrangement joins TRBV27 to TRBJ2-3; D is ambiguous. V lost 10 bases and J lost 4, with 15 bases in between. The length of the CDR3 is 13 residues. Per germline, CDR1 MNHEY and CDR2 SMNVEV (reference sequence). This chain's CDR3 is CAILALDSDTQYF. The CDR3 DNA sequence: TGTGCCATTTTGGCCTTGGATTCAGATACGCAGTATTTT.

The J gene is TRBJ2-7, the V gene TRBV28, with 13 positions matching TRBD2. Unmatched junction bases numbered 6, after V lost 4 bases and J lost 0 bases. This CDR3 comprises 17 residues. Germline V lookup: CDR1 MDHEN, CDR2 SYDVKM. CDR3 region: CASSSPGLAGNSYEQYF. In DNA form, the CDR3 reads TGTGCCAGCAGTTCACCGGGACTAGCGGGAAACTCCTACGAGCAGTACTTC.

This clone ranks as medium-sized. The J gene is TRBJ2-2, the V gene TRBV13; D unresolved. This CDR3 spans 13 amino acids. Germline V gene data show CDR1 as PRHDT and CDR2 as FYEKMQ (reference sequence). Trimming pared 3 bases from V and 6 bases from J, leaving 8 bases between. This CDR3 is CASSFWVAGELFF. The CDR3 nucleotides are TGTGCCAGCAGCTTCTGGGTGGCCGGGGAGCTGTTTTTT. The full variable domain, rest sourced from reference TRBV13 and TRBJ2-2, is AAGVIQSPRHLIKEKRETATLKCYPIPRHDTVYWYQQGPGQDPQFLISFYEKMQSDKGSIPDRFSAQQFSDYHSELNMSSLELGDSALYFCASSFWVAGELFFGEGSRLTVL.

This chain uses TRBV6-2 or TRBV6-3 with TRBJ1-2; no reliable D call. Germline loops: CDR1 MNHEY, CDR2 SVGEGT. The CDR3 runs 15 residues. V shed 5 bases and J shed 0 bases, with 13 bases lying between them. The CDR3 DNA sequence: TGTGCCAGCAGTCCGAACACTCGGGCTAACTATGGCTACACCTTC. This encodes CASSPNTRANYGYTF.

The V and J genes are TRBV9 and TRBJ2-2; D unresolved. The CDR3 extends over 14 amino acids. Trimming removed 4 bases at V and 4 bases at J, with 11 bases between. Germline V gene data show CDR1 as SGDLS and CDR2 as YYNGEE. The CDR3 protein is CASSFRPSTGELFF. CDR3 DNA sequence: TGTGCCAGCAGCTTCCGCCCTAGCACCGGGGAGCTGTTTTTT.

Only one count was recorded for this clone. This chain joins TRBV15 and TRBJ1-6; D unresolved. CDR1 is LNHNV and CDR2 is YYDKDF in the germline V gene (reference sequence). V lost 0 bases, J lost 2 bases, and 11 bases lay in between. The CDR3 sequence is 17 residues long. The CDR3 loop is CATSRDPLGTYNSPLHF. In DNA form, the CDR3 reads TGTGCCACCAGCAGAGATCCTCTCGGTACCTATAATTCACCCCTCCACTTT.

V usage is TRBV5-6 and J usage is TRBJ2-2, with 9 nucleotides matching TRBD2. The CDR3 has 16 amino acids. Germline assignment: CDR1 SGHDT and CDR2 YYEEEE. V gave up 0 bases and J gave up 2 bases; unmatched junction bases: 2. For the CDR3, the DNA is TGTGCCAGCAGCTTGGGACTAGCGGTTAACACCGGGGAGCTGTTTTTT. Amino acids: CASSLGLAVNTGELFF.

This chain joins TRBV28 and TRBJ2-1, with D possibly being TRBD1 (6 bases). This CDR3 contains 17 residues. From germline, CDR1 is MDHEN and CDR2 SYDVKM. Trimming stripped 7 bases from V and 4 bases from J, with 23 bases between. The CDR3 nucleotides are TGTGCCAGCACCCCCGGGCAGGGGAAGACATTTTACAATGAGCAGTTCTTC. It translates to CASTPGQGKTFYNEQFF. The variable domain in full, with the rest retrieved from reference TRBV28 and TRBJ2-1, is DVKVTQSSRYLVKRTGEKVFLECVQDMDHENMFWYRQDPGLGLRLIYFSYDVKMKEKGDIPEGYSVSREKKERFSLILESASTNQTSMYLCASTPGQGKTFYNEQFFGPGTRLTVL.